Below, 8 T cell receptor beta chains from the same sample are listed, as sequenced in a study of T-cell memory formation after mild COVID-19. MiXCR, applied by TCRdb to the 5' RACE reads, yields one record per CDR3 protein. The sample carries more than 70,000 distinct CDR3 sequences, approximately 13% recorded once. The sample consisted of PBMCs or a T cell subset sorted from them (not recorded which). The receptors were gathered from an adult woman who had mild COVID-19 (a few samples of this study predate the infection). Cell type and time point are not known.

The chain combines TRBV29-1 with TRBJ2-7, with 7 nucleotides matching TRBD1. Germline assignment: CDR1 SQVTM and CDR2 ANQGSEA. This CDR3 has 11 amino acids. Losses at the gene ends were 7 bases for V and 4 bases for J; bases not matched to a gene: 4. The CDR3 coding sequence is TGCAGCGGTTCACAGGGGTACGAGCAGTACTTC. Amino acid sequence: CSGSQGYEQYF.

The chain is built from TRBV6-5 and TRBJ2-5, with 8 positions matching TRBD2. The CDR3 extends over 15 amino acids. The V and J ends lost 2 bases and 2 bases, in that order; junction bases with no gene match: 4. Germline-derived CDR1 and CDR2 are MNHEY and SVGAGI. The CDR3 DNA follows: TGTGCCAGCAGTTACCGCGCTAGCGGGCAAGAGACCCAGTACTTC. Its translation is CASSYRASGQETQYF.

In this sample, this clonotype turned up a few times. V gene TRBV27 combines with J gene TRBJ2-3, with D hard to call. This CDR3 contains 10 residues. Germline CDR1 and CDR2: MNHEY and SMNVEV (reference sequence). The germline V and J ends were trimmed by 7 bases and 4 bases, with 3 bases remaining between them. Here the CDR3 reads CASTSDTQYF. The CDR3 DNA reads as TGTGCCAGCACTTCAGATACGCAGTATTTT.

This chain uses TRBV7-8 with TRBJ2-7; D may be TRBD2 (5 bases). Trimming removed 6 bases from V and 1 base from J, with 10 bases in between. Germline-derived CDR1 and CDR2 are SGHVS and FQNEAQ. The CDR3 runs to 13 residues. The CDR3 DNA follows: TGTGCCAGCAGATCCGGGGAGTCCTACGAGCAGTACTTC. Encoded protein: CASRSGESYEQYF.

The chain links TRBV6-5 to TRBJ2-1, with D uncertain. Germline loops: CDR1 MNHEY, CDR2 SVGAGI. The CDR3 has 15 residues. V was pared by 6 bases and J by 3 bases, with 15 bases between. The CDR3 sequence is CASSLLGPLYNEQFF. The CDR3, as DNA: TGTGCCAGCAGCCTTTTGGGTCCCCTCTACAATGAGCAGTTCTTC.

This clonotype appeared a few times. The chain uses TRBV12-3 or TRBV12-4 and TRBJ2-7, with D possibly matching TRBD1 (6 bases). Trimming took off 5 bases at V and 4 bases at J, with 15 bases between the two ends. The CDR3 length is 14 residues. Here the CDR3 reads CASSPPSQGYEQYF. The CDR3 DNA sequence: TGTGCCAGCAGTCCCCCCTCTCAGGGGTACGAGCAGTACTTC.

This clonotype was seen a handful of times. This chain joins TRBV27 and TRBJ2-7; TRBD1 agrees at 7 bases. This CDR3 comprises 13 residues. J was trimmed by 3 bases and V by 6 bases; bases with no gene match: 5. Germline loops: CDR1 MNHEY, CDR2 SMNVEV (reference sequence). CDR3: CASRNRGNYEQYF. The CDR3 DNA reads TGTGCCAGCAGGAACAGGGGTAACTACGAGCAGTACTTC.

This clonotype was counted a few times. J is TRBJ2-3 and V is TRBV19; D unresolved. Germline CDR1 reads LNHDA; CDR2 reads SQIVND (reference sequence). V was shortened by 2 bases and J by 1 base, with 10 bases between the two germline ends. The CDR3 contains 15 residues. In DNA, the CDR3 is TGTGCCAGTAGTATAACCAGTAGTCGCACAGATACGCAGTATTTT. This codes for CASSITSSRTDTQYF.